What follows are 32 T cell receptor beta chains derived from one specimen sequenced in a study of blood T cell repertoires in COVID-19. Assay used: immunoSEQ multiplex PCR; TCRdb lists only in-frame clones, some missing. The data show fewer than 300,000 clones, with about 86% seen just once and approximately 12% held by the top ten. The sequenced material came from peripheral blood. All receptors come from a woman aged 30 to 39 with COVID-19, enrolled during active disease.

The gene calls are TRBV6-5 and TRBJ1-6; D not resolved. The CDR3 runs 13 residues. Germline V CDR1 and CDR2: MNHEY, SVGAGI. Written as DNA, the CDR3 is TGTGCGTCGCCCGGAGGTCCGAATTCACCCCTCCACTTT. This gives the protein CASPGGPNSPLHF.

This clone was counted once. Written as DNA, the CDR3 is TGCGCCAGCAGCTTCCCCGACAGGGAACTAGGGGAGCAGTACTTC. Translated: CASSFPDRELGEQYF. V usage is TRBV5-1 and J usage is TRBJ2-7; TRBD1 matches 7 bases. CDR3 size: 15 residues. V was clipped by 2 bases and J by 7 bases; unmatched bases: 12. The germline CDR1 and CDR2 sequences are SGHRS and YFSETQ.

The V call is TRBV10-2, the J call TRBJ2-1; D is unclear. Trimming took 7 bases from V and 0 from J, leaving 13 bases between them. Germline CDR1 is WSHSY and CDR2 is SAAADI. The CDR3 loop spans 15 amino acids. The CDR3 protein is CASNEGVSSYNEQFF. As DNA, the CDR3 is TGCGCCAGCAACGAAGGAGTGAGCTCCTACAATGAGCAGTTCTTC.

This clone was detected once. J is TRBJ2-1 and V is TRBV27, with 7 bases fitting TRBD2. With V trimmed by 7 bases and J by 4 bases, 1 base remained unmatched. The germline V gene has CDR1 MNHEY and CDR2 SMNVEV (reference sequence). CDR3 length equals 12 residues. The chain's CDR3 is CASMRGYNEQFF. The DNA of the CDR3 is TGTGCCAGCATGCGGGGGTACAATGAGCAGTTCTTC.

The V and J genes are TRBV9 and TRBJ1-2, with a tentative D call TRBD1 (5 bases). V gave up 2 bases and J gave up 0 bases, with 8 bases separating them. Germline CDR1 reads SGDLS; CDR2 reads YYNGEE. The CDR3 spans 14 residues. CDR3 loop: CASSVQGSNYGYTF. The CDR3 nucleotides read TGTGCCAGCAGCGTCCAGGGCTCTAACTATGGCTACACCTTC.

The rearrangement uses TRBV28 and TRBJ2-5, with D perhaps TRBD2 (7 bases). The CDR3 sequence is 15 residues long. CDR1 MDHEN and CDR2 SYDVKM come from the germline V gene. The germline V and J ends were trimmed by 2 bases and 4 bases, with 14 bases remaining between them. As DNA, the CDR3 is TGTGCCAGCAGTTTAGAGGGGGGGGGTGGAGAGACCCAGTACTTC. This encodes CASSLEGGGGETQYF.

CDR3 DNA: TGTGCCAGCAGCCAAGGACAGGCTTACACTGAAGCTTTCTTT. Protein product: CASSQGQAYTEAFF. V usage is TRBV3-1 (or the pseudogene TRBV3-2) and J usage is TRBJ1-1, with a weak D call TRBD1 (6 bases). In germline, CDR1 is LGHDT, CDR2 YNNKEL (reference sequence). This CDR3 region has 14 residues. V dropped 1 base and J dropped 3 bases, with 9 bases sitting between them.

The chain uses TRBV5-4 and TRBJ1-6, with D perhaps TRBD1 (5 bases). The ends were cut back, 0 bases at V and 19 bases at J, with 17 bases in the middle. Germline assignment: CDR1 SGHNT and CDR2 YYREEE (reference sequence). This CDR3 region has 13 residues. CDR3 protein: CASSLGVDKPKHF. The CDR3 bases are TGTGCCAGCAGCTTGGGGGTGGACAAGCCGAAGCACTTT.

The CDR3 reads CASTWGTHNEQFF. The CDR3 DNA reads as TGTGCCAGCACCTGGGGGACTCATAATGAGCAGTTCTTC. V usage is TRBV6-5 and J usage is TRBJ2-1; weak D call: TRBD2 (6 bases). The V end was cut by 7 bases, the J end by 7 bases, with 14 bases between. Germline V gives CDR1 MNHEY, CDR2 SVGAGI. CDR3 length equals 13 residues.

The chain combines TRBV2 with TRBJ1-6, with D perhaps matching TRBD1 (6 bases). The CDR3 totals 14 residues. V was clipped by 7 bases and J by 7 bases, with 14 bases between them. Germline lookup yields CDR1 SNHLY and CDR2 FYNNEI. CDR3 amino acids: CASKRRDTNSPLHF. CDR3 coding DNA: TGTGCCAGCAAACGCCGGGACACAAATTCACCCCTCCACTTT.

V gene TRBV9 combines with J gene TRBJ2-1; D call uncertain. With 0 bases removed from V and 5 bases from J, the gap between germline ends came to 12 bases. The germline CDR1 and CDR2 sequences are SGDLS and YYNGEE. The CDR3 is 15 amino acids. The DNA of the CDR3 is TGTGCCAGCAGCGTAGCTTCGTGGCGGAACAATGAGCAGTTCTTC. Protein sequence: CASSVASWRNNEQFF. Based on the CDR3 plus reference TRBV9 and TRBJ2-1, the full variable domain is DSGVTQTPKHLITATGQRVTLRCSPRSGDLSVYWYQQSLDQGLQFLIQYYNGEERAKGNILERFSAQQFPDLHSELNLSSLELGDSALYFCASSVASWRNNEQFFGPGTRLTVL.

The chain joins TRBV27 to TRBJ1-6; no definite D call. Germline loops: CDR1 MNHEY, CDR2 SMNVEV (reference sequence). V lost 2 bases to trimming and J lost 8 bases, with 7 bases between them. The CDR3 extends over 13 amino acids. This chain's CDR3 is CASSLSRYSPLHF. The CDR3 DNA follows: TGTGCCAGCAGTTTAAGTCGGTATTCACCCCTCCACTTT.

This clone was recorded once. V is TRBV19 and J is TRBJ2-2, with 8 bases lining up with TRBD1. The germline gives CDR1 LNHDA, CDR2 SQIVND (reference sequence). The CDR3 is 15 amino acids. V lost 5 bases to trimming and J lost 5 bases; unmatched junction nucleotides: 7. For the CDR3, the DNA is TGTGCCAGTAGTTCAGCAGGGGGCAGAACCGGGGAGCTGTTTTTT. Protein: CASSSAGGRTGELFF.

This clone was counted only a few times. For the CDR3, the DNA is TGTGCCAGCAGTTGGACGGGGTTGGAGCTGTTTTTT. It is translated as CASSWTGLELFF. This chain connects TRBV28 to TRBJ2-2; D possibly corresponds to TRBD2 (5 bases). V was clipped by 4 bases and J by 10 bases, with 10 bases between them. CDR1 and CDR2 (germline): MDHEN, SYDVKM. The CDR3 contains 12 residues.

This chain's CDR3 is CASSSRTGQIPTGANVLTF. The CDR3 DNA reads as TGTGCCAGCAGCTCCAGGACAGGGCAAATCCCAACTGGGGCCAACGTCCTGACTTTC. The V call is TRBV13, the J call TRBJ2-6; TRBD1 aligns across 8 bases. V gave up 4 bases and J gave up 2 bases; unmatched junction bases: 13. This CDR3 is built from 19 residues. Per the germline V gene, CDR1 is PRHDT and CDR2 is FYEKMQ (reference sequence). The full variable domain, completed using reference TRBV13 and TRBJ2-6, is AAGVIQSPRHLIKEKRETATLKCYPIPRHDTVYWYQQGPGQDPQFLISFYEKMQSDKGSIPDRFSAQQFSDYHSELNMSSLELGDSALYFCASSSRTGQIPTGANVLTFGAGSRLTVL.

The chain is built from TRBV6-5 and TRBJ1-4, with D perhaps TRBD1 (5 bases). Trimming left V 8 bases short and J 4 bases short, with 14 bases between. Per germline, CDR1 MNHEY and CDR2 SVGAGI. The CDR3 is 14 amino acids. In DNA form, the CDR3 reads TGTGCCAGCCAGTGGAAGGGACTTAATGAAAAACTGTTTTTT. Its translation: CASQWKGLNEKLFF.

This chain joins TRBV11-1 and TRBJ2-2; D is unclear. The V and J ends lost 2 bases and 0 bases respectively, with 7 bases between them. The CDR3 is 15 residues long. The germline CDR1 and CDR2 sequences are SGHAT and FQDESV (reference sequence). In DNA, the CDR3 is TGTGCCAGCAGCTTACTGACTTCGAACACCGGGGAGCTGTTTTTT. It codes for CASSLLTSNTGELFF. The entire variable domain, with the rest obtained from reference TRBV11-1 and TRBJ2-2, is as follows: EAEVAQSPRYKITEKSQAVAFWCDPISGHATLYWYRQILGQGPELLVQFQDESVVDDSQLPKDRFSAERLKGVDSTLKIQPAELGDSAMYLCASSLLTSNTGELFFGEGSRLTVL.

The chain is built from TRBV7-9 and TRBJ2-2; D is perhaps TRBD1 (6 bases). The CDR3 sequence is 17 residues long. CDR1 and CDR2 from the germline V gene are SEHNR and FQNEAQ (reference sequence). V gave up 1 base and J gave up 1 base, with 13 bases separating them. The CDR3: CASSLGPGHKNTGELFF. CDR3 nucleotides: TGTGCCAGCAGCTTAGGACCGGGACACAAGAACACCGGGGAGCTGTTTTTT.

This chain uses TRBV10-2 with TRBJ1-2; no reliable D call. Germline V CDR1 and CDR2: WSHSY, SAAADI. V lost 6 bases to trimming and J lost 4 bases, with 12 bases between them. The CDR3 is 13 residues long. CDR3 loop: CASSQVQAYGYTF. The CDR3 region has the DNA TGCGCCAGCAGCCAGGTCCAGGCCTATGGCTACACCTTC.

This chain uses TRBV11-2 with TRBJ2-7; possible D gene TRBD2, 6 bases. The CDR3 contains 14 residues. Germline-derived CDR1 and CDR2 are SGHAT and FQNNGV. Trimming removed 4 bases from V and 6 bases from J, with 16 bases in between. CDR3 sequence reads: CASSSPPSGGEQYF. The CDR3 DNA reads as TGTGCCAGCAGCTCCCCCCCGTCCGGGGGCGAGCAGTACTTC.

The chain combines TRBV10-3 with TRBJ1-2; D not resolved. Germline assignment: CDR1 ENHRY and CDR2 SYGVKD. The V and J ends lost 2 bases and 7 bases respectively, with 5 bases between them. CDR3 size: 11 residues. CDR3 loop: CAISEAGGYTF. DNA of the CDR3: TGTGCCATCAGTGAGGCAGGTGGCTACACCTTC.

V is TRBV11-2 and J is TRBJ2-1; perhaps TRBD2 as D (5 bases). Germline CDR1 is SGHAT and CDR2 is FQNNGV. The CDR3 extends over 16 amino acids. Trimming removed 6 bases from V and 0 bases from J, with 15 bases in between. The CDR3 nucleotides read TGTGCCAGCAGTCCCCCTGAGGGAAGCTCCTACAATGAGCAGTTCTTC. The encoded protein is CASSPPEGSSYNEQFF.

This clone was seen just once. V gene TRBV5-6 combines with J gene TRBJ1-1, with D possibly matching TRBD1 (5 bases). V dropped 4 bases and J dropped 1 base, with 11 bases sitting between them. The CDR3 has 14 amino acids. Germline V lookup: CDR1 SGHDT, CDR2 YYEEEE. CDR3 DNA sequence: TGTGCCAGCAGCCCAAGGGGCCGGAACACTGAAGCTTTCTTT. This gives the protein CASSPRGRNTEAFF.

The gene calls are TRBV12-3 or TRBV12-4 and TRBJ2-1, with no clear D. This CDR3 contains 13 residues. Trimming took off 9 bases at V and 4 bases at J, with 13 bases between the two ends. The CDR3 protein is CASLLRLYNEQFF. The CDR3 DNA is TGTGCCAGTCTACTGCGCCTGTACAATGAGCAGTTCTTC.

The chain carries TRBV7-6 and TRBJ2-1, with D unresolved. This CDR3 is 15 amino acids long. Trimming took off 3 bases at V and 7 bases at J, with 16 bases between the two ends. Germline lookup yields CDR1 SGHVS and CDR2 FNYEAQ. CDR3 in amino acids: CASSFSQSSLNEQFF. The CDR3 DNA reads TGTGCCAGCAGCTTTTCCCAGTCATCGTTAAATGAGCAGTTCTTC.

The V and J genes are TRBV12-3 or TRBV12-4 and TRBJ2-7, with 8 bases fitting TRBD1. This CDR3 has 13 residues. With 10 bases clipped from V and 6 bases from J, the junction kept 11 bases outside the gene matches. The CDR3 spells CATAGQVPSEQYF. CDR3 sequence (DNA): TGTGCCACCGCGGGACAGGTGCCCTCCGAGCAGTACTTC.

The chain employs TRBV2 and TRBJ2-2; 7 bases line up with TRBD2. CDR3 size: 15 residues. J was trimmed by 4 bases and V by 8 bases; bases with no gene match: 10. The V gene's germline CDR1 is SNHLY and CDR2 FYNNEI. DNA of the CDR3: TGTGCCAGCCGCCGGACTAGTCAGTCCACCGGGGAGCTGTTTTTT. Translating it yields CASRRTSQSTGELFF.

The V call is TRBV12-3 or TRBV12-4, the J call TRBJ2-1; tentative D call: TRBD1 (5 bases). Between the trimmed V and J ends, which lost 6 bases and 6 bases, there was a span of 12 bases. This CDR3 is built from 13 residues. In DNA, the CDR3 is TGTGCCAGCAGCCCCGACAGCCCCAATGAGCAGTTCTTC. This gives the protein CASSPDSPNEQFF.

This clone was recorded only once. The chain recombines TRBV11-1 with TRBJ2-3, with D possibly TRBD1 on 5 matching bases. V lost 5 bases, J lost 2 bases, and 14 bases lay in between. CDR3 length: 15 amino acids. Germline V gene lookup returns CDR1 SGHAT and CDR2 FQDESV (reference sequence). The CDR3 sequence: CASSPPARATDTQYF. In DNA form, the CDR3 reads TGTGCCAGCAGCCCCCCGGCCAGGGCCACAGATACGCAGTATTTT. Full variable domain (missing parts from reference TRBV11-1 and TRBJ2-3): EAEVAQSPRYKITEKSQAVAFWCDPISGHATLYWYRQILGQGPELLVQFQDESVVDDSQLPKDRFSAERLKGVDSTLKIQPAELGDSAMYLCASSPPARATDTQYFGPGTRLTVL.

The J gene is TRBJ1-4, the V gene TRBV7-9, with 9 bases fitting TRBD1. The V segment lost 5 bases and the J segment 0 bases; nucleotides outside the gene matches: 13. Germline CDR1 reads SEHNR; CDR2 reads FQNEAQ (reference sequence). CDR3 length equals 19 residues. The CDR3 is CASSASRDRVYATNEKLFF. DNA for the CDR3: TGTGCCAGCAGCGCAAGCCGGGACAGGGTCTATGCAACTAATGAAAAACTGTTTTTT.

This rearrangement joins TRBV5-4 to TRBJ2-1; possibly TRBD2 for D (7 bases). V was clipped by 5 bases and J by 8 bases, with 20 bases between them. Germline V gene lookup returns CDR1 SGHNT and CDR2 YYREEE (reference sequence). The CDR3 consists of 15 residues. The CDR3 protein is CASRWGGALSDEQFF. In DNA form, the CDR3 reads TGTGCCAGCAGGTGGGGGGGGGCCCTAAGTGATGAGCAGTTCTTC.

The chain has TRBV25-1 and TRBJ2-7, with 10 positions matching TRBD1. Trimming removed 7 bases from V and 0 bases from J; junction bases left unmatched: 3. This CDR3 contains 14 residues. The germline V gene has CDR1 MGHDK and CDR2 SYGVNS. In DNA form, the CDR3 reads TGTGCCAGCACTCGGACAGGGGGCTCCTACGAGCAGTACTTC. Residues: CASTRTGGSYEQYF.